A selection of T cell receptor beta chains follows, all from one sample in a study of T cells in Graves' hyperthyroidism and ophthalmopathy. TCRdb redid the calling of the multiplex PCR reads with MiXCR, one entry per CDR3 protein. Found here are roughly 170,000 distinct CDR3 sequences, 8% to 9.5% of them singletons; the top ten hold 22%. Sequenced input: blood. The origin of the receptors is a woman between 18 and 29 years old with Graves' hyperthyroidism that later progressed to Graves' ophthalmopathy. The CDR3 runs from the conserved cysteine through the conserved F or W.

CDR3 length: 14
J gene: TRBJ1-1
V gene: TRBV9
CDR3 protein: CASSVGTVNTEAFF

CDR3 length: 15
J gene: TRBJ2-7
V gene: TRBV28
CDR3 protein: CASSLDLTGPYEQYF

CDR3 length: 15
J gene: TRBJ1-6
V gene: TRBV20-1
CDR3 protein: CSARVPGLKNSPLHF

CDR3 length: 17
J gene: TRBJ2-5
V gene: TRBV7-6
CDR3 protein: CASSLDPAGAPQETQYF

CDR3 length: 13
J gene: TRBJ1-5
V gene: TRBV2
CDR3 protein: CASGVDRAQPQHF

CDR3 length: 13
J gene: TRBJ2-7
V gene: TRBV10-3
CDR3 protein: CAISVDSGPKQYF

CDR3 length: 15
J gene: TRBJ1-4
V gene: TRBV19
CDR3 protein: CASSWTVATNEKLFF

CDR3 length: 15
J gene: TRBJ2-3
V gene: TRBV2
CDR3 protein: CASSGTVPPTDTQYF

CDR3 length: 16
J gene: TRBJ1-1
V gene: TRBV7-9
CDR3 protein: CASSLYLLRANTEAFF

CDR3 length: 14
J gene: TRBJ2-1
V gene: TRBV28
CDR3 protein: CASSPTGSYNEQFF

CDR3 length: 14
J gene: TRBJ1-5
V gene: TRBV6-1
CDR3 protein: CASSSGQVNQPQHF

CDR3 length: 14
J gene: TRBJ1-3
V gene: TRBV28
CDR3 protein: CASSLGRAGNTIYF

CDR3 length: 16
J gene: TRBJ1-1
V gene: TRBV20-1
CDR3 protein: CSARGYRGGARAEAFF

CDR3 length: 16
J gene: TRBJ2-1
V gene: TRBV7-9
CDR3 protein: CASSLDRGSSYNEQFF

CDR3 length: 16
J gene: TRBJ2-1
V gene: TRBV7-3
CDR3 protein: CASSPRLAGLMNEQFF

CDR3 length: 13
J gene: TRBJ2-7
V gene: TRBV20-1
CDR3 protein: CSVFSRGAYEQYF

CDR3 length: 17
J gene: TRBJ2-3
V gene: TRBV24-1
CDR3 protein: CATSDLGQGYDTDTQYF

CDR3 length: 14
J gene: TRBJ1-5
V gene: TRBV7-8
CDR3 protein: CASSSTGVELAQHF

CDR3 length: 14
J gene: TRBJ2-7
V gene: TRBV6-1
CDR3 protein: CASSALGVGYEQYF

CDR3 length: 17
J gene: TRBJ1-4
V gene: TRBV25-1
CDR3 protein: CASSEFPGSATNEKLFF

CDR3 length: 17
J gene: TRBJ2-6
V gene: TRBV7-3
CDR3 protein: CASSSTGGAGGANVLTF

CDR3 length: 16
J gene: TRBJ1-2
V gene: TRBV12-3/TRBV12-4
CDR3 protein: CASSLVVGGGGYGYTF

CDR3 length: 17
J gene: TRBJ2-1
V gene: TRBV9
CDR3 protein: CASSALMVAGPNNEQFF

CDR3 length: 11
J gene: TRBJ1-5
V gene: TRBV29-1
CDR3 protein: CSVVTDQPQHF

CDR3 length: 15
J gene: TRBJ1-4
V gene: TRBV6-1
CDR3 protein: CASSSRRATNEKLFF

CDR3 length: 15
J gene: TRBJ2-7
V gene: TRBV2
CDR3 protein: CASSEFGTGGYEQYF

CDR3 length: 15
J gene: TRBJ1-3
V gene: TRBV7-9
CDR3 protein: CASSFATSSGNTIYF

CDR3 length: 18
J gene: TRBJ2-6
V gene: TRBV12-3/TRBV12-4
CDR3 protein: CASSFGTAIPSGANVLTF

CDR3 length: 14
J gene: TRBJ2-7
V gene: TRBV6-1
CDR3 protein: CASSRTGGNYEQYF

CDR3 length: 16
J gene: TRBJ2-6
V gene: TRBV7-6
CDR3 protein: CASSDLPLVGANVLTF

CDR3 length: 12
J gene: TRBJ1-2
V gene: TRBV30
CDR3 protein: CAWNTGGEGYTF

CDR3 length: 17
J gene: TRBJ1-2
V gene: TRBV5-1
CDR3 protein: CASSHGTGGSPSDGYTF

CDR3 length: 13
J gene: TRBJ2-7
V gene: TRBV10-3
CDR3 protein: CAITRDGPYEQYF

CDR3 length: 16
J gene: TRBJ2-1
V gene: TRBV7-9
CDR3 protein: CASSPRSSRGVNEQFF

CDR3 length: 15
J gene: TRBJ2-1
V gene: TRBV10-3
CDR3 protein: CAIGGGQGAGNEQFF

CDR3 length: 14
J gene: TRBJ1-1
V gene: TRBV14
CDR3 protein: CASSRLGGGTEAFF

CDR3 length: 13
J gene: TRBJ1-4
V gene: TRBV27
CDR3 protein: CASSWGGNEKLFF

CDR3 length: 14
J gene: TRBJ1-4
V gene: TRBV30
CDR3 protein: CAWSGPGFDEKLFF

CDR3 length: 15
J gene: TRBJ2-7
V gene: TRBV6-1
CDR3 protein: CASSEPGLATGEQYF

CDR3 length: 15
J gene: TRBJ1-2
V gene: TRBV6-1
CDR3 protein: CASSYIRDRVLGYTF

CDR3 length: 13
J gene: TRBJ1-1
V gene: TRBV20-1
CDR3 protein: CSAPGFRNTEAFF

CDR3 length: 16
J gene: TRBJ2-1
V gene: TRBV20-1
CDR3 protein: CSARDVQWSSYNEQFF

CDR3 length: 18
J gene: TRBJ2-6
V gene: TRBV13
CDR3 protein: CASSPPTHKSSGANVLTF

CDR3 length: 15
J gene: TRBJ1-3
V gene: TRBV6-6
CDR3 protein: CASSYVASSGNTIYF

CDR3 length: 14
J gene: TRBJ1-3
V gene: TRBV9
CDR3 protein: CASSVAGGVNTIYF

CDR3 length: 14
J gene: TRBJ1-1
V gene: TRBV6-2/TRBV6-3
CDR3 protein: CASSYSAGNTEAFF

CDR3 length: 15
J gene: TRBJ2-1
V gene: TRBV14
CDR3 protein: CASSQVDGGAREQFF

CDR3 length: 15
J gene: TRBJ1-4
V gene: TRBV24-1
CDR3 protein: CATSDGTGVREKLFF

CDR3 length: 14
J gene: TRBJ1-2
V gene: TRBV7-2
CDR3 protein: CASSPQDGIYGYTF

CDR3 length: 14
J gene: TRBJ2-2
V gene: TRBV28
CDR3 protein: CASGQGTYTGELFF

CDR3 length: 16
J gene: TRBJ2-1
V gene: TRBV11-2
CDR3 protein: CASSKKLGSSYNEQFF

CDR3 length: 14
J gene: TRBJ2-2
V gene: TRBV7-6
CDR3 protein: CASSLAAGIGELFF